A selection of T cell receptor beta chains follows, all from one sample in a study of T cell clones after liver transplantation. Only in-frame clones appear in the TCRdb table, and some are missing; sequencing was by immunoSEQ multiplex PCR. The sample lists 60,000 or so clones, less than 75% seen once, with about a tenth in the top ten. This specimen consisted of CD4+ T cells from blood, obtained at the 22-month timepoint. The receptors were sampled from a human patient who received a liver transplant. Some T cells could come from the graft donor. Each CDR3 is given with its conserved first and last residue. A D gene is named only where the DNA matches it firmly. The size of a clone is reported for some rows only, either as once, few or many, or as a class for expanded clones.

V gene	D gene	clone size	J gene	CDR3 protein	CDR3 DNA
TRBV5-1	TRBD1	NA	TRBJ2-1	CASSGGQGENEQFF	TGCGCCAGCAGCGGCGGACAGGGGGAAAATGAGCAGTTCTTC
TRBV10-1	TRBD2	NA	TRBJ2-3	CASSASGTDTQYF	TGCGCCAGCAGCGCTAGCGGGACAGATACGCAGTATTTT
TRBV27	TRBD1	NA	TRBJ1-4	CASSLVGSVGQKKLFF	TGTGCCAGCAGTTTAGTGGGAAGTGTGGGACAGAAAAAACTGTTTTTT
TRBV25-1	TRBD2	NA	TRBJ2-7	CASSEQGGIYEQYF	TGTGCCAGCAGTGAACAGGGAGGGATCTACGAGCAGTACTTC
TRBV7-9	NA	NA	TRBJ2-7	CASSLEGQVGGYEQYF	TGTGCCAGCAGCTTAGAAGGACAGGTGGGGGGCTACGAGCAGTACTTC
TRBV10-3	TRBD2	NA	TRBJ2-5	CAIATGLTVGTQYF	TGTGCCATCGCCACGGGACTAACCGTCGGGACCCAGTACTTC
TRBV9	NA	few	TRBJ1-3	CASAGNSGNTIYF	TGTGCCAGCGCAGGGAACTCTGGAAACACCATATATTTT
TRBV4-2	TRBD1	NA	TRBJ2-6	CASSPGQGAGGANVLTF	TGTGCCAGCAGCCCGGGACAGGGGGCGGGTGGGGCCAACGTCCTGACTTTC
TRBV19	NA	NA	TRBJ1-5	CASRYSVGSLLSNQPQHF	TGTGCCAGTAGGTATAGCGTTGGGAGTTTACTTAGCAATCAGCCCCAGCATTTT
TRBV29-1	NA	NA	TRBJ1-1	CSVSDRPDTEAFF	TGCAGCGTATCGGACAGACCAGACACTGAAGCTTTCTTT
TRBV29-1	NA	NA	TRBJ1-1	CSVEDPSAGAFF	TGCAGCGTTGAAGATCCGTCGGCGGGGGCTTTCTTT
TRBV5-6	NA	NA	TRBJ2-3	CASSGGTGTDTQYF	TGTGCCAGCAGCGGAGGGACCGGCACAGATACGCAGTATTTT
TRBV6-1	NA	few	TRBJ1-5	CASSGQAYQPQHF	TGTGCCAGCAGCGGCCAGGCCTATCAGCCCCAGCATTTT
TRBV5-6	NA	NA	TRBJ2-7	CASSLGTYEQYF	TGTGCCAGCAGCTTGGGGACCTACGAGCAGTACTTC
TRBV29-1	NA	NA	TRBJ1-4	CSVTFGQEKLFF	TGCAGCGTGACCTTCGGTCAAGAAAAACTGTTTTTT
TRBV19	NA	NA	TRBJ2-1	CASSIGGAFSNEQFF	TGTGCCAGTAGTATAGGGGGGGCCTTCTCCAATGAGCAGTTCTTC
TRBV5-1	NA	NA	TRBJ2-7	CASSLGVPYDEQYF	TGCGCCAGCAGCTTAGGGGTCCCCTACGACGAGCAGTACTTC
TRBV29-1	NA	NA	TRBJ2-7	CSVLKTDLRGYEQYF	TGCAGCGTTTTAAAGACGGACTTGAGGGGGTACGAGCAGTACTTC
TRBV14	TRBD1	NA	TRBJ2-3	CASSQDLRQGGTDTQYF	TGTGCCAGCAGCCAAGATCTACGGCAGGGGGGCACAGATACGCAGTATTTT
TRBV10-3	NA	NA	TRBJ1-2	CASFRTSADGYTF	TGTGCCAGTTTTCGGACCTCGGCGGATGGCTACACCTTC
TRBV7-2	TRBD2	once	TRBJ2-3	CASSLSTSGGAYTQYF	TGTGCCAGCAGCTTATCGACTAGCGGGGGGGCTTATACGCAGTATTTT
TRBV7-8	NA	NA	TRBJ2-5	CASSSSSGFQETQYF	TGTGCCAGCAGTTCCTCGAGCGGGTTTCAAGAGACCCAGTACTTC
TRBV7-3	TRBD1	NA	TRBJ2-1	CASSLGTARNNEQFF	TGTGCCAGCAGCTTAGGGACAGCAAGGAACAATGAGCAGTTCTTC
TRBV2	TRBD1	few	TRBJ1-5	CASSQTGLNQPQHF	TGTGCCAGCAGTCAGACAGGGCTCAATCAGCCCCAGCATTTT
TRBV5-5	TRBD1	NA	TRBJ1-3	CASSYGGAGGRNTIYF	TGTGCCAGCAGCTACGGTGGAGCAGGGGGAAGGAACACCATATATTTT
TRBV5-1	NA	NA	TRBJ1-6	CASSLAGLSSYNSPLHF	TGCGCCAGCAGCTTGGCTGGGCTGAGCTCCTATAATTCACCCCTCCACTTT
TRBV6-5	NA	NA	TRBJ2-7	CAVRGPNLSYEQYF	TGTGCCGTCAGGGGACCGAACCTCTCCTACGAGCAGTACTTC
TRBV19	NA	few	TRBJ2-5	CASRARQAQPETQYF	TGTGCCAGTAGGGCGAGACAGGCGCAGCCAGAGACCCAGTACTTC
TRBV6-1	NA	NA	TRBJ2-7	CASSTDGYEQYF	TGTGCCAGCAGCACGGACGGCTACGAGCAGTACTTC
TRBV5-1	TRBD1	NA	TRBJ1-2	CASSSGQNYGYTF	TGCGCCAGCAGCTCGGGACAGAACTATGGCTACACCTTC
TRBV30	NA	hyperexpanded	TRBJ1-5	CAWSVPGDQPQHF	TGTGCCTGGAGTGTACCCGGAGATCAGCCCCAGCATTTT
TRBV7-9	TRBD1	NA	TRBJ1-5	CASSPGTGGGQPQHF	TGTGCCAGCAGCCCCGGGACAGGGGGTGGCCAGCCCCAGCATTTT
TRBV28	NA	NA	TRBJ2-7	CASSRYEQYF	TGTGCCAGCAGTAGGTACGAGCAGTACTTC
TRBV10-1	NA	NA	TRBJ1-3	CASSEDPSGNTIYF	TGCGCCAGCAGTGAAGACCCGTCGGGAAACACCATATATTTT
TRBV6-1	NA	NA	TRBJ1-2	CASRAGNMANYGYTF	TGTGCCAGCAGGGCAGGGAATATGGCTAACTATGGCTACACCTTC
TRBV5-6	TRBD1	NA	TRBJ2-2	CASSWGQGVTGELFF	TGTGCCAGCAGCTGGGGACAGGGGGTCACCGGGGAGCTGTTTTTT
TRBV19	NA	NA	TRBJ2-2	CASRRSNTGELFF	TGTGCCAGTCGACGATCGAACACCGGGGAGCTGTTTTTT
TRBV6-6	NA	NA	TRBJ1-2	CASSYSNVRGLYGYTF	TGTGCCAGCAGTTACTCGAATGTGAGGGGCCTCTATGGCTACACCTTC
TRBV28	NA	NA	TRBJ1-2	CASSLVTQGKGGGYGYTF	TGTGCCAGCAGTTTAGTCACACAGGGAAAGGGAGGAGGCTATGGCTACACCTTC
TRBV7-3	NA	few	TRBJ1-1	CASSLLNNGEAFF	TGTGCCAGCAGCTTATTGAATAACGGTGAAGCTTTCTTT
TRBV6-1	NA	NA	TRBJ2-3	CASSEIRGTDTQYF	TGTGCCAGCAGTGAAATCCGCGGAACAGATACGCAGTATTTT
TRBV6-6	NA	NA	TRBJ2-3	CASSPAGAGTDTQYF	TGTGCCAGCAGCCCGGCCGGGGCGGGGACAGATACGCAGTATTTT
TRBV6-1	NA	NA	TRBJ2-7	CASRDRHEQYF	TGTGCCAGCAGAGACCGCCACGAGCAGTACTTC
TRBV27	TRBD2	NA	TRBJ2-7	CASSLTHLAGGAYEQYF	TGTGCCAGCAGTTTAACCCATTTAGCGGGGGGCGCCTACGAGCAGTACTTC